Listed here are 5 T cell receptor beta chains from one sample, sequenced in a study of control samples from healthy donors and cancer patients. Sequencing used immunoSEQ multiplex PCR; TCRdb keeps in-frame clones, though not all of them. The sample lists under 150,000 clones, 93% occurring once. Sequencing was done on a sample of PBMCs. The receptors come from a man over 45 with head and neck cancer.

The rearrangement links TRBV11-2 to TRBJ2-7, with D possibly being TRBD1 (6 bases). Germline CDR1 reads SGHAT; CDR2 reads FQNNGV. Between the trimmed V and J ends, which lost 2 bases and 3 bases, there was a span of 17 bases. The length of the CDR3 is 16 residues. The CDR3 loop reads CASSLRGRDTFYEQYF. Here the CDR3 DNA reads TGTGCCAGCAGCTTACGGGGTCGGGACACCTTCTACGAGCAGTACTTC.

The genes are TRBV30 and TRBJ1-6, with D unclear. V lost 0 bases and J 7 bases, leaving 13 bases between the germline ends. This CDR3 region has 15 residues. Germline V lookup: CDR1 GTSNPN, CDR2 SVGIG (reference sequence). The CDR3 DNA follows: TGTGCCTGGAGTGTACAGATCAGCCCAAATTCACCCCTCCACTTT. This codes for CAWSVQISPNSPLHF.

DNA of the CDR3: TGTGCCAGCAGTTATTCCGCGAGTTACGAGCAGTACTTC. Translating gives CASSYSASYEQYF. This sequence joins TRBV3-1 (or the pseudogene TRBV3-2) and TRBJ2-7; D not certain. This CDR3 has 13 residues. Trimming shortened V by 6 bases and J by 4 bases, and 13 bases separated the two germline ends. The germline gives CDR1 LGHDT, CDR2 YNNKEL (reference sequence).

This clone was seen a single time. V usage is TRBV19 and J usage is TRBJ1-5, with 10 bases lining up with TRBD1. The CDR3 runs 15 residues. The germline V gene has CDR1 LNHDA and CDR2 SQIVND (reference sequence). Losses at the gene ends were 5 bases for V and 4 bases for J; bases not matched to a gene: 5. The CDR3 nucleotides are TGTGCCAGTAGTTGGGACAGGGGTTTTAATCAGCCCCAGCATTTT. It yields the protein CASSWDRGFNQPQHF.

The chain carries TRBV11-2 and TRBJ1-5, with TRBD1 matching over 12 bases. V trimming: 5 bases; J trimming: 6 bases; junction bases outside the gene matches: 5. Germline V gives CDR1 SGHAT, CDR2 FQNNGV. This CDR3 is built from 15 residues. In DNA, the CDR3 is TGTGCCAGCAGCGCCGGGACAGGGGGCTTTCAGCCCCAGCATTTT. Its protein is CASSAGTGGFQPQHF.